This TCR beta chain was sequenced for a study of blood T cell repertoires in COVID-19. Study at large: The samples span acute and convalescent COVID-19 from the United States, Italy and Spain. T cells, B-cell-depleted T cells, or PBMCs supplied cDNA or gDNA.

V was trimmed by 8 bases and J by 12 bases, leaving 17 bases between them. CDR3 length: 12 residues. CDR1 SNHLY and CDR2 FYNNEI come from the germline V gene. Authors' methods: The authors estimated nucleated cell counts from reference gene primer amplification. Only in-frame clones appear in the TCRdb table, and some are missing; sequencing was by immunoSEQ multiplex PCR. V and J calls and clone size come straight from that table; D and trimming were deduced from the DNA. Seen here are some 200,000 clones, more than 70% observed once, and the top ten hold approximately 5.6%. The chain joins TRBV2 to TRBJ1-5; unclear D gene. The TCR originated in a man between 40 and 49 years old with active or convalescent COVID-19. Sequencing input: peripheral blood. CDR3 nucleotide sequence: TGTGCCAGCCGTTCCCTGGGAGAGTTCCAGCATTTT. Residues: CASRSLGEFQHF.